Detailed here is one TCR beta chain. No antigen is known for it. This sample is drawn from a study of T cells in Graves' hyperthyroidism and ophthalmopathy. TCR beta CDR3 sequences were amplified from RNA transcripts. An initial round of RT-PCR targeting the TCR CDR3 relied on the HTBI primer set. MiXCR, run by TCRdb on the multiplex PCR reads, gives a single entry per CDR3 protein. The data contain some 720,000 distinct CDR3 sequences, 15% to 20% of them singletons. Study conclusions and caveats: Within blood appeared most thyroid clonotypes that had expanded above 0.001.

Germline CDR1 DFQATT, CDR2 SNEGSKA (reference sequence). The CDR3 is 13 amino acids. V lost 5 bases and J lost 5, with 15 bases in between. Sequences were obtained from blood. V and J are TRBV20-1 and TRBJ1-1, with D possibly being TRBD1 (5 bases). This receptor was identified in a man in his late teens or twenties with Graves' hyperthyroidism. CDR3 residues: CSAGGGDRTEAFF. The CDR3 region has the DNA TGCAGTGCTGGTGGAGGGGATAGGACTGAAGCTTTCTTT.